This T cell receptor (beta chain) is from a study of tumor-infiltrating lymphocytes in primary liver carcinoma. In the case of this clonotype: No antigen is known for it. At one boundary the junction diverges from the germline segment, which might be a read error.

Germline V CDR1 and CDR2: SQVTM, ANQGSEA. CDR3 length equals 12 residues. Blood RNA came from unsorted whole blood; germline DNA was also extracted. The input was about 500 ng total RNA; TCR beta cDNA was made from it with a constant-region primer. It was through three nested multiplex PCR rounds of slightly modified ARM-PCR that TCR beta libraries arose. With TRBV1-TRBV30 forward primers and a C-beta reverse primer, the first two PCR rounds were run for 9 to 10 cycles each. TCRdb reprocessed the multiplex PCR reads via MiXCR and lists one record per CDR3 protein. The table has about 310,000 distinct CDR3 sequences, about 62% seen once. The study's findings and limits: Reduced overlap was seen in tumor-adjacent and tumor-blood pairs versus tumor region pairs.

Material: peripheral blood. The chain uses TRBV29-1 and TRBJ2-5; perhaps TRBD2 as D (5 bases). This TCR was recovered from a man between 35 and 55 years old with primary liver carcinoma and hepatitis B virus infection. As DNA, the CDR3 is TGCAGCACTGCCGGAGAGTGGGAGACCCAGTATTTC. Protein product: CSTAGEWETQYF. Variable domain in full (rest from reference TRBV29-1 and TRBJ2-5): SAVISQKPSRDICQRGTSLTIQCQVDSQVTMMFWYRQQPGQSLTLIATANQGSEATYESGFVIDKFPISRPNLTFSTLTVSNMSPEDSSIYLCSTAGEWETQYFGPGTRLLVL.